Described below is a single T cell receptor beta chain sequence and its context. The data originate from a study of cytotoxic CD8 clonotypes in ibrutinib-treated CLL. Study summary: Within the patient group, under 12 were relapsed/refractory and approximately 15 treatment-naive, and 17 were IGHV unmutated. There were, on average, 255,043 productive templates and tens of thousands of productive rearrangements per sample.

Germline CDR1 and CDR2: GTSNPN and SVGIG (reference sequence). This CDR3 region has 15 residues. The V gene end was trimmed by 5 bases and the J gene end by 1 base; junction bases not matched to a gene: 11. Here immunoSEQ multiplex PCR was the method, and the copy in TCRdb shows in-frame clones only, minus some. Of 90,000 to 150,000 clones listed, about 50% are singletons. The clonotype originates from a human donor with chronic lymphocytic leukemia. Sequenced here: PBMCs, sampled after 24 months of ibrutinib treatment. The chain is built from TRBV30 and TRBJ2-7; TRBD1 matches 7 bases. CDR3 region: CAWAKNPGGSYEQYF. The CDR3 nucleotides are TGTGCCTGGGCTAAAAATCCAGGGGGTTCCTACGAGCAGTACTTC.